The 6 T cell receptor beta chains reported below all come from one sample, sequenced in a study of cytomegalovirus exposure and HLA in healthy donors (dated by TCRdb to about 2017). Libraries were constructed by the immunoSEQ multiplex PCR assay. For the multiplex PCR, a mixture combining 60 forward primers for TCR Vbeta segments and 13 reverse primers for TCR Jbeta segments was used. As stored in TCRdb, this immuneACCESS dataset retains in-frame rearrangements with V and J assigned. A fraction of the clones does not appear; measured against another copy, unresolved V genes explain less than half of the discrepancy, and the remainder lacks a known reason. The sample table lists under 200,000 clones, around three quarters of them with a count of one. The ten largest make up approximately 2.1% of the sample. Sequencing input: PBMCs. These receptors came from a man aged 25-45 years in good health and CMV-seronegative.

The chain joins TRBV11-2 to TRBJ1-3, with 7 bases fitting TRBD1. Germline CDR1 reads SGHAT; CDR2 reads FQNNGV. This CDR3 is built from 17 residues. Losses at the gene ends were 1 base for V and 4 bases for J; bases not matched to a gene: 10. The CDR3, as DNA: TGTGCCAGCAGCTTAGTTCGGTACAGGGGCCCCGGAAACACCATATATTTT. Amino acids: CASSLVRYRGPGNTIYF.

The chain couples TRBV19 to TRBJ1-1, with D perhaps matching TRBD1 (5 bases). This CDR3 comprises 14 residues. The V gene lost 3 bases and the J gene lost 0 bases, with 8 bases spanning the gap. Germline CDR1 is LNHDA and CDR2 is SQIVND (reference sequence). CDR3 DNA sequence: TGTGCCAGTAGTATGGGGGGAATGAACACTGAAGCTTTCTTT. This sequence encodes CASSMGGMNTEAFF. The variable domain in full, with the rest retrieved from reference TRBV19 and TRBJ1-1, is DGGITQSPKYLFRKEGQNVTLSCEQNLNHDAMYWYRQDPGQGLRLIYYSQIVNDFQKGDIAEGYSVSREKKESFPLTVTSAQKNPTAFYLCASSMGGMNTEAFFGQGTRLTVV.

The DNA of the CDR3 is TGTGCCAGCAGCCAATCTTATCAGGGATGGCTTAACGATGAGCAGTTCTTC. It codes for CASSQSYQGWLNDEQFF. J is TRBJ2-1 and V is TRBV14; a weak D match, TRBD1 (5 bases). This CDR3 comprises 17 residues. V lost 2 bases to trimming and J lost 8 bases, with 22 bases between them. The V gene's germline CDR1 is SGHDN and CDR2 FVKESK.

The chain couples TRBV9 to TRBJ2-7; the match to TRBD2 covers 10 bases. The CDR3 is 21 residues long. Looked up from germline, CDR1 is SGDLS and CDR2 is YYNGEE. V lost 3 bases and J lost 3; bases outside the gene matches: 24. The chain's CDR3 is CASSAGTATRLAGVLDYEQYF. In DNA, the CDR3 is TGTGCCAGCAGCGCCGGGACAGCGACACGGCTAGCGGGAGTCCTGGACTACGAGCAGTACTTC.

The chain couples TRBV28 to TRBJ2-3; weak D call: TRBD1 (7 bases). From germline, CDR1 is MDHEN and CDR2 SYDVKM. Trimming shortened V by 8 bases and J by 6 bases, and 18 bases separated the two germline ends. This CDR3 has 14 residues. CDR3 amino acids: CASAQGGPRDTQYF. The DNA for the CDR3 is TGTGCCAGCGCCCAGGGGGGACCTCGGGATACGCAGTATTTT.

The V call is TRBV27, the J call TRBJ2-7; 7 bases fit TRBD1. Germline V lookup: CDR1 MNHEY, CDR2 SMNVEV (reference sequence). The CDR3 spans 14 residues. The V segment lost 4 bases and the J segment 2 bases; nucleotides outside the gene matches: 5. As DNA, the CDR3 is TGTGCCAGCAGTTCTGGGACAGCTCCCTACGAGCAGTACTTC. Residues: CASSSGTAPYEQYF.